The rows below give T cell receptor beta chains drawn from one sample of a study of cytomegalovirus exposure and HLA in healthy donors. Data came from immunoSEQ multiplex PCR; TCRdb stores just in-frame clones and leaves some out. The sample has 150,000 to 250,000 clones, roughly 85% seen once; the top ten hold approximately 2.1%. The material sequenced was PBMCs. Receptors were obtained from a woman between 50 and 59 years old in good health and CMV-seronegative. Both conserved end residues are part of each CDR3.

v_call,cdr3_aa
TRBV19,CANRDRGDGYTF
TRBV4-3,CASSHGTGGDEQYF
TRBV2,CASSTPTSLSYRDEQFF
TRBV5-4,CASSLNALTSTDTQYF
TRBV28,CASSSPRTGGSSYEQYF
TRBV28,CASSLSGQETQYF
TRBV7-2,CASSVSGTSGGYNEQFF
TRBV28,CASRPGAGGRVGEQYF
TRBV11-2,CASSLDPLSLPGELFF
TRBV28,CASSLGELTSYEQYF
TRBV30,CAWGHSPYEQYF
TRBV28,CASSSTDRAAGYTF
TRBV28,CASRKKWQSYGRRDEQYF
TRBV7-9,CSSSLGTGQDEQYF
TRBV19,CASSIGRSNQPQHF
TRBV6-1,CASSDHGRGREFYGYTF
TRBV6-6,CASSPGYGYTF
TRBV27,CASSRHLADTSSYEQYF
TRBV5-4,CASSSPRGGPSYEQYF
TRBV2,CASMREQTNYGYTF
TRBV5-1,CASSLPAGVITDTQYF
TRBV5-1,CASNLAGVGAEQYF
TRBV6-5,CASSYSAEASGNTIYF
TRBV4-1,CASSQEGGILAKNIQYF
TRBV7-9,CASNGGFLGTEAFF
TRBV28,CASSPLGEGRRDTQYF
TRBV10-3,CAINSRGRETQYF
TRBV28,CASRQGYNEQFF
TRBV18,CASSTGSGNTIYF
TRBV6-5,CASSSPLSGAGNTIYF
TRBV27,CASSLGANYGYTF
TRBV19,CASSKAGTGGVANYGYTF
TRBV19,CASSKTRHNEQFF
TRBV5-8,CASSSFGTASGANVLTF
TRBV6-5,CASSYSTRTGREKLFF